This T cell receptor beta chain stems from a study of PD-1 blockade in classical Hodgkin lymphoma. To note about this clone: Its target is unknown.

Every patient was affected by relapse after autologous stem cell transplantation, while exposure to brentuximab vedotin was not uniform. The CDR3 has 12 amino acids. CDR1 and CDR2 from the germline V gene are SGHTA and FQGNSA. The V gene lost 3 bases and the J gene lost 5 bases, with 7 bases spanning the gap. Study findings and constraints: TCR diversity rose significantly by C4D1 in CD4+ but not CD8+ cells. The baseline diversity of complete responders showed similarity to that of newly diagnosed patients. Those patients who began receiving nivolumab less than 1 year after ASCT had lower diversity, and they were excluded.

Method: immunoSEQ multiplex PCR; TCRdb's copy keeps in-frame clones and lacks some. The sample contains 90,000 to 130,000 clones, roughly 87% of which appear only once. This clonotype was obtained from a human donor with classical Hodgkin lymphoma. This material consisted of peripheral blood mononuclear cells (PBMCs), taken before the second cycle of nivolumab. The chain joins TRBV7-2 to TRBJ2-5; D gene uncertain. The CDR3 sequence: CASSFPSETQYF. The DNA of the CDR3 is TGTGCCAGCAGCTTTCCCTCCGAGACCCAGTACTTC.